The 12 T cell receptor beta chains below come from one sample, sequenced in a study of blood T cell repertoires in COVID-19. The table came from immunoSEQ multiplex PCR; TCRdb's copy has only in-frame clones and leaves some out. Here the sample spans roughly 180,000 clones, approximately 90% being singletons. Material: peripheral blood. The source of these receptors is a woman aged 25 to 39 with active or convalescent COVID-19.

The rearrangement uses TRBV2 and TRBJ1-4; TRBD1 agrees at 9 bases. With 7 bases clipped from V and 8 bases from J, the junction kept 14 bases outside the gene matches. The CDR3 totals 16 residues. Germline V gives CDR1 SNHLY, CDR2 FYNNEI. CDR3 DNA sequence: TGTGCCAGCACCGCCGGGGACAGGGTTATGCGGGAAAAACTGTTTTTT. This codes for CASTAGDRVMREKLFF.

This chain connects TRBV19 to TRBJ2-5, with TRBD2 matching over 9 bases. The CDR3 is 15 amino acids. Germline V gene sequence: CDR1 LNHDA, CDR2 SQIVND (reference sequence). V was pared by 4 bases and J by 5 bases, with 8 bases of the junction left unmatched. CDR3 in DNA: TGTGCCAGTAGTAAACCAGCGGGAGGCGAGGAGACCCAGTACTTC. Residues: CASSKPAGGEETQYF.

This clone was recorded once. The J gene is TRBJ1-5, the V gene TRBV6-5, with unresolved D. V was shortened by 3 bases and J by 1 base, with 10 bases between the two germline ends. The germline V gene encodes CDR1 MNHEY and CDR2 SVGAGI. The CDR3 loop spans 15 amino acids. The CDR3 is CASSYTPASNQPQHF. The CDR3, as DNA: TGTGCCAGCAGTTATACTCCAGCGAGCAATCAGCCCCAGCATTTT.

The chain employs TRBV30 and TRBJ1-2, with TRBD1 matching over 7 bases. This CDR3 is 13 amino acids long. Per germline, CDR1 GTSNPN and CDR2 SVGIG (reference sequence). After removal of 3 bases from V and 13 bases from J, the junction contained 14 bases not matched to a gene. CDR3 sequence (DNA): TGTGCCTGGAGGACTACAGGGGCCGGGGAAGCCACCTTC. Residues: CAWRTTGAGEATF.

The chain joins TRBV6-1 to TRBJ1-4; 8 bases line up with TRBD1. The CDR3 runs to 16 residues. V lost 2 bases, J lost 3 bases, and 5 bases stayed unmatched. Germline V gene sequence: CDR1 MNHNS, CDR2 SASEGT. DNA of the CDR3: TGTGCCAGCAGTGAATTGGCAGGGGGCTCTAATGAAAAACTGTTTTTT. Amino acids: CASSELAGGSNEKLFF.

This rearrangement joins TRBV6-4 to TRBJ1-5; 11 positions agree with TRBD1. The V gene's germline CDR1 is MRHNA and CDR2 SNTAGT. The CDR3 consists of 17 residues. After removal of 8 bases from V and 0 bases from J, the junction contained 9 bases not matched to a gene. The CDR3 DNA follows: TGTGCCAGCGGATGGACAGGGGGCAGCAATAGCAATCAGCCCCAGCATTTT. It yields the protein CASGWTGGSNSNQPQHF.

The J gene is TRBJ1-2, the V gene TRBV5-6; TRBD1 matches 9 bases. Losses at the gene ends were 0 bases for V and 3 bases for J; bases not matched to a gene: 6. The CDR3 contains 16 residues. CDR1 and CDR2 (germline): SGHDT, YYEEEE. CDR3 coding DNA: TGTGCCAGCAGCTTGGGTTGGGACAGGGTGCACTATGGCTACACCTTC. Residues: CASSLGWDRVHYGYTF.

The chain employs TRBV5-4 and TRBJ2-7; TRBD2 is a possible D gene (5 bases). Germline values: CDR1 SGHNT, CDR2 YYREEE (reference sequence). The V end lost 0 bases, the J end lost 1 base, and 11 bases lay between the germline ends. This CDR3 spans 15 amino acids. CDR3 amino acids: CASSLVVGLSYEQYF. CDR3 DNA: TGTGCCAGCAGCTTGGTCGTCGGACTTTCCTACGAGCAGTACTTC.

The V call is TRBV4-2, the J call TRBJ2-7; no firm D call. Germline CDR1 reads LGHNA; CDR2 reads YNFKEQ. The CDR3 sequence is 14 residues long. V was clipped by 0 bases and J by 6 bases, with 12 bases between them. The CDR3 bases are TGTGCCAGCAGCCAAGAGGGCCTATTGTCCGAGCAGTACTTC. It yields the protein CASSQEGLLSEQYF.

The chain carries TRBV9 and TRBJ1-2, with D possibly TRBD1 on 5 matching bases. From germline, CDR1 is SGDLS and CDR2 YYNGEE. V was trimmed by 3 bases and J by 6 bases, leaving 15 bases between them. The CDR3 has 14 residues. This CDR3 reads CASSADTGLDGYTF. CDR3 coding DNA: TGTGCCAGCAGCGCCGACACAGGATTGGATGGCTACACCTTC.

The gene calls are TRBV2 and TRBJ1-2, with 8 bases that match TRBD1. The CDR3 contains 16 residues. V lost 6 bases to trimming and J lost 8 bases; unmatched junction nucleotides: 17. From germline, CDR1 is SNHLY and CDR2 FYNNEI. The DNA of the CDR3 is TGTGCCAGCAGATCCAACCCAGGGGGCTCGTCTCACGGCTACACCTTC. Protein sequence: CASRSNPGGSSHGYTF.

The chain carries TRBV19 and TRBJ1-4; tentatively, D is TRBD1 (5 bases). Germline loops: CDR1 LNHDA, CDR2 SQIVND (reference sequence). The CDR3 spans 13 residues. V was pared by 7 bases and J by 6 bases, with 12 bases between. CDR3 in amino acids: CASKQAGDEKLFF. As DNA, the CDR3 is TGTGCCAGTAAGCAAGCGGGGGATGAAAAACTGTTTTTT.